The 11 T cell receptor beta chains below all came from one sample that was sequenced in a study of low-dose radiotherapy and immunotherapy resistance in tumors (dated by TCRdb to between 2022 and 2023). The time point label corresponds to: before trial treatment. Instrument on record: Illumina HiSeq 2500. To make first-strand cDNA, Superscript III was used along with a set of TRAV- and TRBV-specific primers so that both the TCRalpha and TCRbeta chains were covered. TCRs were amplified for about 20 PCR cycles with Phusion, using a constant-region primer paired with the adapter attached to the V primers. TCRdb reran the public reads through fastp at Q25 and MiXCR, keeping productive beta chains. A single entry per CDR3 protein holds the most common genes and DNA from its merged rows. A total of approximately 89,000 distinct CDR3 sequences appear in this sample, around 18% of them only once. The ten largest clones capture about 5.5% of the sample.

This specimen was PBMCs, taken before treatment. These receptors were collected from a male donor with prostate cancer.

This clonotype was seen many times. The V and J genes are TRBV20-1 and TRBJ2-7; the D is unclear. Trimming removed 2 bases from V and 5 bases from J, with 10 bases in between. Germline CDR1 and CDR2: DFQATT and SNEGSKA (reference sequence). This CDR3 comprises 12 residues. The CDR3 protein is CSARRLLDEQYF. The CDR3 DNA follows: TGCAGTGCTAGAAGGCTCTTGGACGAGCAGTACTTC.

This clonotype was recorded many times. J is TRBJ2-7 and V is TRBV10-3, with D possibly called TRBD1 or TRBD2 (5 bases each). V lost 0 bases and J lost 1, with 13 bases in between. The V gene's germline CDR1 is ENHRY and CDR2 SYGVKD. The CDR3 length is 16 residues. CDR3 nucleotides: TGTGCCATCAGTGAGTCGGGACCGCGAAGTTCCTACGAGCAGTACTTC. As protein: CAISESGPRSSYEQYF.

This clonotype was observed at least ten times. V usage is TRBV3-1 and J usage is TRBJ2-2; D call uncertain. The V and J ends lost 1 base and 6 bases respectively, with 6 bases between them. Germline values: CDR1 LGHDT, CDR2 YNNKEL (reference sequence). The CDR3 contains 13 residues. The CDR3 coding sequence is TGTGCCAGCAGCCAAGCTAGTCCCGGGGAGCTGTTTTTT. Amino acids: CASSQASPGELFF.

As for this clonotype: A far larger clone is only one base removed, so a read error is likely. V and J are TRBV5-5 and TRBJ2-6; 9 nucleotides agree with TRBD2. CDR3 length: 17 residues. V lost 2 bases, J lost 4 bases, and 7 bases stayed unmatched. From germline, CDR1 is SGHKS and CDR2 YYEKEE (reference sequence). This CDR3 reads CASSFSGGGAGANVLTF. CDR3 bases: TGTGCCAGCAGCTTCTCCGGCGGGGGGGCAGGGGCCAACGTCCTGACTTTC.

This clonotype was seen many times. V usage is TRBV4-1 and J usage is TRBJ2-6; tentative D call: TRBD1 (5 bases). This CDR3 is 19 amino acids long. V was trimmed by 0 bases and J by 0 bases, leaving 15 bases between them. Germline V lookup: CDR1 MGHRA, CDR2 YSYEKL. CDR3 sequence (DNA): TGCGCCAGCAGCCAAGATTTCAGGGTCTTGCCCTCTGGGGCCAACGTCCTGACTTTC. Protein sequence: CASSQDFRVLPSGANVLTF.

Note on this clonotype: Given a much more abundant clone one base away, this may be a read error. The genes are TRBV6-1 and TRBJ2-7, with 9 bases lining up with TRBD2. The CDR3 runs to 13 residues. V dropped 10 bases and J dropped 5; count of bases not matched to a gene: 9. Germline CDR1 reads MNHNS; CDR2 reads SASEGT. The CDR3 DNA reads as TGTGCCAACGGTAGCGGGAGTCGGGACGAGCAGTACTTC. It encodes CANGSGSRDEQYF.

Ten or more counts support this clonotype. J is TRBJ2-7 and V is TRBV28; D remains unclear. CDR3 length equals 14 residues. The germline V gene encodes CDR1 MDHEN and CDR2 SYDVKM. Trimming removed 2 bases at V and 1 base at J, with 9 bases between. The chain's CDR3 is CASSLKGGSYEQYF. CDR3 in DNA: TGTGCCAGCAGTTTAAAGGGCGGTTCCTACGAGCAGTACTTC.

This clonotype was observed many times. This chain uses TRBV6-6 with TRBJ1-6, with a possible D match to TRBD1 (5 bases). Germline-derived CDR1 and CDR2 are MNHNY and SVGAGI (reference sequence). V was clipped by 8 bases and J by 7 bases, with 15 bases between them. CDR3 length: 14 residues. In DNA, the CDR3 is TGTGCCAGCGAGCGGTCAGGGACGAATTCACCCCTCCACTTT. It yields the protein CASERSGTNSPLHF.

In nucleotides, the CDR3 is TGCGCCAGCAGTCAATCGGAGGGGGAGACGGTGGATGAGCAGTTCTTC. Translated, it gives CASSQSEGETVDEQFF. The chain recombines TRBV23-1 with TRBJ2-1; D tentatively fits TRBD1 or TRBD2 (6 bases each). TRBV23-1 is an ORF, and what it does is uncertain. V was pared by 0 bases and J by 8 bases, with 17 bases between. This CDR3 region has 16 residues.

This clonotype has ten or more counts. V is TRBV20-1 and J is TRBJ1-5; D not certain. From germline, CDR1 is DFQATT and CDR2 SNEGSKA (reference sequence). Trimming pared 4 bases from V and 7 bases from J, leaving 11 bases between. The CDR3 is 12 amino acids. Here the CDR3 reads CSAKVGSQPQHF. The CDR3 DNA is TGCAGTGCTAAGGTGGGGTCCCAGCCCCAGCATTTT.

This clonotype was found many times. The CDR3 loop is CASSRGWGQPQHF. As DNA, the CDR3 is TGTGCCAGCAGTCGGGGTTGGGGTCAGCCCCAGCATTTT. The V call is TRBV27, the J call TRBJ1-5; no clear D gene. Germline CDR1 MNHEY, CDR2 SMNVEV (reference sequence). Between the trimmed V and J ends, which lost 5 bases and 6 bases, there was a span of 11 bases. This CDR3 has 13 amino acids.